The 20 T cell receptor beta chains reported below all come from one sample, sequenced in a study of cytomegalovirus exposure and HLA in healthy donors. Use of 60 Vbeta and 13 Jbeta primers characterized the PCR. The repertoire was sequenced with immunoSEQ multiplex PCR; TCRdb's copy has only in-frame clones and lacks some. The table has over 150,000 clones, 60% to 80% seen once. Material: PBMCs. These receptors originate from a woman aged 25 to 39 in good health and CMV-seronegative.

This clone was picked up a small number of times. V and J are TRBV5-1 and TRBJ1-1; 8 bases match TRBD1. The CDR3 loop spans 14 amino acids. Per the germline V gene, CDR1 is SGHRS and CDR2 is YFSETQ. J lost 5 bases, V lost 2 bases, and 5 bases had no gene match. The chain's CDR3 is CASSFRGRETEAFF. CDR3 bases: TGCGCCAGCAGCTTCAGGGGGCGAGAAACTGAAGCTTTCTTT.

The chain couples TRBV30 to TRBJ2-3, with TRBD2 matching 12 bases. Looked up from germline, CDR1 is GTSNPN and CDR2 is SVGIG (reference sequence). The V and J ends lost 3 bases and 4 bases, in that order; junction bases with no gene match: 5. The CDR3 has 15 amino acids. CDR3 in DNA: TGTGCCTGGAGGCTAGCGGGGGGGTATGCAGATACGCAGTATTTT. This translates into CAWRLAGGYADTQYF.

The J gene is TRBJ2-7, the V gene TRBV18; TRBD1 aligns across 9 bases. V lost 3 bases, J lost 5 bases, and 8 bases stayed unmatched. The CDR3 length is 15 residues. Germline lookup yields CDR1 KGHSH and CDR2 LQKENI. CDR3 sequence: CASSPRPGQGDEQYF. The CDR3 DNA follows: TGTGCCAGCTCACCGAGACCGGGACAGGGTGACGAGCAGTACTTC.

This CDR3 reads CATSRDRGTGELFF. The CDR3 DNA reads as TGTGCCACCAGCAGAGACAGGGGCACCGGGGAGCTGTTTTTT. The chain is built from TRBV15 and TRBJ2-2; D may be TRBD1 (6 bases). CDR3 length: 14 amino acids. The V gene's germline CDR1 is LNHNV and CDR2 YYDKDF (reference sequence). Trimming pared 0 bases from V and 4 bases from J, leaving 6 bases between.

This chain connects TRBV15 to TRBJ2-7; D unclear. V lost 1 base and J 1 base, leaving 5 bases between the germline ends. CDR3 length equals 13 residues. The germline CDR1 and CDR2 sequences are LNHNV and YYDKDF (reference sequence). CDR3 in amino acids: CATSRVASYEQYF. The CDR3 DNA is TGTGCCACCAGCAGAGTCGCGTCCTACGAGCAGTACTTC.

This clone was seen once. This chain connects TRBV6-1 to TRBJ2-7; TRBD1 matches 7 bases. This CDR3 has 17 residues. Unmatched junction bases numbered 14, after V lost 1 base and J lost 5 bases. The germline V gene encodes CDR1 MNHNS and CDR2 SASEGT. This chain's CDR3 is CASSEEYPDRVRHEQYF. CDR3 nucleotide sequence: TGTGCCAGCAGTGAAGAGTACCCTGACAGGGTTAGACACGAGCAGTACTTC.

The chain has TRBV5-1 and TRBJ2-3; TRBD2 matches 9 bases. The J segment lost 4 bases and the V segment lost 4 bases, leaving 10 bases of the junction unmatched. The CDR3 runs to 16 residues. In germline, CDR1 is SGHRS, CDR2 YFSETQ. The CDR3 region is CASSLVAGGLADTQYF. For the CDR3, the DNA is TGCGCCAGCAGCCTGGTGGCGGGGGGGCTGGCAGATACGCAGTATTTT.

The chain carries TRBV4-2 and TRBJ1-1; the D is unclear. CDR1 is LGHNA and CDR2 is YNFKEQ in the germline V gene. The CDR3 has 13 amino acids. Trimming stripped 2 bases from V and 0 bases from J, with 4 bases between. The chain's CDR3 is CASSQYLNTEAFF. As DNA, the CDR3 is TGTGCCAGCAGCCAATACTTGAACACTGAAGCTTTCTTT.

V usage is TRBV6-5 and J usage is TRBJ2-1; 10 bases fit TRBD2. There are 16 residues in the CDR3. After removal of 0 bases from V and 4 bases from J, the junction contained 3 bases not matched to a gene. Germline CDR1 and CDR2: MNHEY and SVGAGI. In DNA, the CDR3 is TGTGCCAGCAGTTACTCACGGACTAGCGGTTACAATGAGCAGTTCTTC. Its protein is CASSYSRTSGYNEQFF.

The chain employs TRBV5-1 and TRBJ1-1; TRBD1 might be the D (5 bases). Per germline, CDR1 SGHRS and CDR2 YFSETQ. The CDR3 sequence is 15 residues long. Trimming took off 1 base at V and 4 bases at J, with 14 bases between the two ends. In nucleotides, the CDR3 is TGCGCCAGCAGCTTGTTTGGGGCGGGAGGCACTGAAGCTTTCTTT. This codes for CASSLFGAGGTEAFF.

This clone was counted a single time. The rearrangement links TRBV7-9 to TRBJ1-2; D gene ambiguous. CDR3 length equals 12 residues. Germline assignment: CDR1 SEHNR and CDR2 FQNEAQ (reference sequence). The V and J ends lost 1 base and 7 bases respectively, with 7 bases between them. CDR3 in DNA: TGTGCCAGCAGCTTAGAACGAGGTGGCTACACCTTC. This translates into CASSLERGGYTF. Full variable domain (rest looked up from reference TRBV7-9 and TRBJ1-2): DTGVSQNPRHKITKRGQNVTFRCDPISEHNRLYWYRQTLGQGPEFLTYFQNEAQLEKSRLLSDRFSAERPKGSFSTLEIQRTEQGDSAMYLCASSLERGGYTFGSGTRLTVV.

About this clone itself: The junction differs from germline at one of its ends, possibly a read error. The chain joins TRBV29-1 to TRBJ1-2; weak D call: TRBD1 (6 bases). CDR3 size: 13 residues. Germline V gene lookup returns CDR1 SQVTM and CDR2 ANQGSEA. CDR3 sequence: CSAFTGYPVSYPF. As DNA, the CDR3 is TGCAGCGCCTTTACAGGGTATCCAGTCAGCTACCCCTTC.

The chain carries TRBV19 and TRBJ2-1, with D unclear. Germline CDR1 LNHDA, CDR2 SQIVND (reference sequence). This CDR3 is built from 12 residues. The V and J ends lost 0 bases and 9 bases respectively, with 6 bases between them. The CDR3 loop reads CASSIDISEQFF. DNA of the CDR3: TGTGCCAGTAGTATAGACATCAGTGAGCAGTTCTTC.

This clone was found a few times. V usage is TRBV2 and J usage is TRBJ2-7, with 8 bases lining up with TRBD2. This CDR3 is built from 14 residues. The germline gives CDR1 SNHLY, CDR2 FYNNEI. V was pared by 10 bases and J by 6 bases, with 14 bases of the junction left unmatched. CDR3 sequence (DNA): TGTGCCACGAGATTACTAGCGGCCGGGGCCGAGCAGTACTTC. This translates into CATRLLAAGAEQYF.

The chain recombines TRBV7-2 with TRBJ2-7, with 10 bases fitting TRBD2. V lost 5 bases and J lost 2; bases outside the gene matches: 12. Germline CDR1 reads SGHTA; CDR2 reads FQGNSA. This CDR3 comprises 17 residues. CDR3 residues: CASSRGSSGSAPYEQYF. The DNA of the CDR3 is TGTGCCAGCAGCCGGGGGTCTAGCGGGAGTGCCCCCTACGAGCAGTACTTC.

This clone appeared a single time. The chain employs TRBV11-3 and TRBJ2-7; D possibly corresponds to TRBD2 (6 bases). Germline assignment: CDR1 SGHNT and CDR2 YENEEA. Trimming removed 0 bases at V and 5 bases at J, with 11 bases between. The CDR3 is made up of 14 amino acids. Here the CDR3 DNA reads TGTGCCAGCAGCTTAGACGGGACTCCCGACGAGCAGTACTTC. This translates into CASSLDGTPDEQYF. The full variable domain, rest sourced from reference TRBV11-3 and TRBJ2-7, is EAGVVQSPRYKIIEKKQPVAFWCNPISGHNTLYWYLQNLGQGPELLIRYENEEAVDDSQLPKDRFSAERLKGVDSTLKIQPAELGDSAVYLCASSLDGTPDEQYFGPGTRLTVT.

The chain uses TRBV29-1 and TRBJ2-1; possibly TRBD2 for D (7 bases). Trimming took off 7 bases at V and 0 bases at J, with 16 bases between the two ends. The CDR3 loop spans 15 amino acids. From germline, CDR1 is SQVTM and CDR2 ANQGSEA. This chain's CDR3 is CSAGREGGSYNEQFF. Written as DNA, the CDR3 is TGCAGCGCCGGAAGGGAGGGGGGCTCCTACAATGAGCAGTTCTTC.

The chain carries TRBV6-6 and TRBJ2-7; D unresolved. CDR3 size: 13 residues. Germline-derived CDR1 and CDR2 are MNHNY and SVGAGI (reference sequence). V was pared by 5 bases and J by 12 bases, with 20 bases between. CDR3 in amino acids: CASSPDGPRYRYF. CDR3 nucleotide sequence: TGTGCCAGCAGTCCGGATGGGCCCCGATACCGGTACTTC.

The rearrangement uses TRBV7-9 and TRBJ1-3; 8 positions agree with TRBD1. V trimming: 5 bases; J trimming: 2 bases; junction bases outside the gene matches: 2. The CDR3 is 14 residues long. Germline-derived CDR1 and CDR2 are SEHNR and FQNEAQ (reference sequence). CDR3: CASSRGQAGNTIYF. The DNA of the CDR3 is TGTGCCAGCAGCCGGGGACAGGCTGGAAACACCATATATTTT. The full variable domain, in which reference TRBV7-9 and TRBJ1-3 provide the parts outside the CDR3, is DTGVSQNPRHKITKRGQNVTFRCDPISEHNRLYWYRQTLGQGPEFLTYFQNEAQLEKSRLLSDRFSAERPKGSFSTLEIQRTEQGDSAMYLCASSRGQAGNTIYFGEGSWLTVV.

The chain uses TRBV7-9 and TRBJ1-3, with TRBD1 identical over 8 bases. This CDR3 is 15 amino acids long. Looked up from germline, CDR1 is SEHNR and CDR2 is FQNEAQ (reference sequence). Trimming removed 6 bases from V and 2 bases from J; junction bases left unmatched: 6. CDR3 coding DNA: TGTGCCAGCAGGGGACAGGAGACGCCTGGAAACACCATATATTTT. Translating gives CASRGQETPGNTIYF.